This paragraph reports one TCR beta chain. The data were obtained in a study of blood T cell repertoires in COVID-19. This CDR3 is built from 15 residues. J lost 3 bases, V lost 5 bases, and 6 bases had no gene match. Germline CDR1 SEHNR, CDR2 FQNEAQ (reference sequence). This table comes from immunoSEQ multiplex PCR, and its TCRdb copy is limited to in-frame clones, with some not included. The sample lists 150,000 to 200,000 clones, about 87% occurring once. The sample comprised peripheral blood. This chain joins TRBV7-9 and TRBJ1-3, with 8 positions matching TRBD1. The clonotype was recovered from a man aged 18 to 30 with active or convalescent COVID-19. CDR3 in amino acids: CASSPRGLGGNTIYF. CDR3 DNA: TGTGCCAGCAGCCCCAGGGGGCTCGGTGGAAACACCATATATTTT. The full variable domain, completed using reference TRBV7-9 and TRBJ1-3, is DTGVSQNPRHKITKRGQNVTFRCDPISEHNRLYWYRQTLGQGPEFLTYFQNEAQLEKSRLLSDRFSAERPKGSFSTLEIQRTEQGDSAMYLCASSPRGLGGNTIYFGEGSWLTVV.